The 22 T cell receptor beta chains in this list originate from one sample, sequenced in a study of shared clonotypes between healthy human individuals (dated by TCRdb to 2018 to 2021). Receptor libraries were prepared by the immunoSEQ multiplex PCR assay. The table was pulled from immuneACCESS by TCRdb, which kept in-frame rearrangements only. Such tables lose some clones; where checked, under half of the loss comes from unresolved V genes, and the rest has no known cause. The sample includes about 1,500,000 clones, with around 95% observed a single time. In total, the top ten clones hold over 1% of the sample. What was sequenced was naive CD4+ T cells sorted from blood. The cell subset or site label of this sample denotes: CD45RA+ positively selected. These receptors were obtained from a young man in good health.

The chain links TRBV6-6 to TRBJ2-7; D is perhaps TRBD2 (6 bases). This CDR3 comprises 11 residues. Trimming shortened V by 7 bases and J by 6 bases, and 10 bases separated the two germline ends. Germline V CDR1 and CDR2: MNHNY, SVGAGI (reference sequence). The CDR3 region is CASNTGGEQYF. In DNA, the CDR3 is TGTGCCAGCAACACCGGGGGCGAGCAGTACTTC.

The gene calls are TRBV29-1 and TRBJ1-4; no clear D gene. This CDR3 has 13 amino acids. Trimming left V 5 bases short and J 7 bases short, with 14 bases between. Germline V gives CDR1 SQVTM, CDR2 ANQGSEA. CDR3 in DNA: TGCAGCGTTTCGGACCCGGAACTTGAAAAACTGTTTTTT. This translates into CSVSDPELEKLFF.

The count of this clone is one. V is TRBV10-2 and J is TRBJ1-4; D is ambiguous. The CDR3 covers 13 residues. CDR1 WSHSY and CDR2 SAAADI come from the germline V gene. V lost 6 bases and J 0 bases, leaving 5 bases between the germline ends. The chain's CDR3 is CASRRATNEKLFF. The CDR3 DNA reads TGCGCCAGCAGGCGGGCAACTAATGAAAAACTGTTTTTT.

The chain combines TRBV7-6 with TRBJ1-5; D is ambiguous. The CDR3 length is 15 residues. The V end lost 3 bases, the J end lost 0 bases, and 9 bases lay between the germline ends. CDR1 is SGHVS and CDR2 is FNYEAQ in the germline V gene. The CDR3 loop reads CASSLHQDSNQPQHF. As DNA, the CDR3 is TGTGCCAGCAGCTTGCATCAGGATAGCAATCAGCCCCAGCATTTT. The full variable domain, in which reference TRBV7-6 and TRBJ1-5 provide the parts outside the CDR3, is GAGVSQSPRYKVTKRGQDVALRCDPISGHVSLYWYRQALGQGPEFLTYFNYEAQQDKSGLPNDRFSAERPEGSISTLTIQRTEQRDSAMYRCASSLHQDSNQPQHFGDGTRLSIL.

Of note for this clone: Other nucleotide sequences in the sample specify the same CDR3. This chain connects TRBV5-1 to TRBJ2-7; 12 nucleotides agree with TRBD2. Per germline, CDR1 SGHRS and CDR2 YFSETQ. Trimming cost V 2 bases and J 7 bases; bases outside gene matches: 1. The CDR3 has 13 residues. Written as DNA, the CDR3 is TGCGCCAGCAGCTTACTAGCGGGAGGTGAGCAGTACTTC. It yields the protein CASSLLAGGEQYF.

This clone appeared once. In DNA form, the CDR3 reads TGTGCCAGCAGCTATGGACTAGTCGGCGATGAGCAGTTCTTC. Translation: CASSYGLVGDEQFF. V is TRBV7-3 and J is TRBJ2-1; 7 positions match TRBD2. The CDR3 contains 14 residues. V lost 4 bases, J lost 8 bases, and 8 bases stayed unmatched. Germline lookup yields CDR1 SGHTA and CDR2 FQGTGA. Together with reference TRBV7-3 and TRBJ2-1, the CDR3 gives the full variable domain: GAGVSQTPSNKVTEKGKYVELRCDPISGHTALYWYRQSLGQGPEFLIYFQGTGAADDSGLPNDRFFAVRPEGSVSTLKIQRTERGDSAVYLCASSYGLVGDEQFFGPGTRLTVL.

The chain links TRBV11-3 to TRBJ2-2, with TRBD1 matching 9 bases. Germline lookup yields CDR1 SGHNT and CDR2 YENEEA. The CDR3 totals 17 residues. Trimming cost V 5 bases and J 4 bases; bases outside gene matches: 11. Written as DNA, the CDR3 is TGTGCCAGCAGCCCAAGCGTCGGGACAGGGAGCACCGGGGAGCTGTTTTTT. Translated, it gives CASSPSVGTGSTGELFF.

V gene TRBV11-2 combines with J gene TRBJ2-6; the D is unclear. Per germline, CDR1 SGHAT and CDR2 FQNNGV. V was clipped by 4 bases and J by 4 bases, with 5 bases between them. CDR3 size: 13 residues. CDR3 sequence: CASSSPGANVLTF. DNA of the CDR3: TGTGCCAGCAGCTCCCCAGGGGCCAACGTCCTGACTTTC.

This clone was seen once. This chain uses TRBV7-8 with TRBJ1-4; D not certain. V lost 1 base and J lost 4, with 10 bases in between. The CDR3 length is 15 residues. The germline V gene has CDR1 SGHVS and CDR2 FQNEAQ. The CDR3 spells CASSLGRILNEKLFF. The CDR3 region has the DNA TGTGCCAGCAGCTTAGGACGGATCCTTAATGAAAAACTGTTTTTT.

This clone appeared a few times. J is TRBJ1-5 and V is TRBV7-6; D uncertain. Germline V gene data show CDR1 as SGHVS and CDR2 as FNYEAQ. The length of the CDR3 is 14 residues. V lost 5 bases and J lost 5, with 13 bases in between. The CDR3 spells CASSPLARDQPQHF. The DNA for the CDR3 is TGTGCCAGCAGCCCCCTAGCCCGTGATCAGCCCCAGCATTTT.

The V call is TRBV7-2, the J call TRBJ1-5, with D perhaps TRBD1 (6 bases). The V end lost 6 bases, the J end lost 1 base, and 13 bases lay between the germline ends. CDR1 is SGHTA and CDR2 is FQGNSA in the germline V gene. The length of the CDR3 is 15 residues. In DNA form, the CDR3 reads TGTGCCAGCAGTAGTAGGGGGGGGAGCAATCAGCCCCAGCATTTT. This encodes CASSSRGGSNQPQHF. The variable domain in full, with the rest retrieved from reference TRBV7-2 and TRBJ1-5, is GAGVSQSPSNKVTEKGKDVELRCDPISGHTALYWYRQSLGQGLEFLIYFQGNSAPDKSGLPSDRFSAERTGGSVSTLTIQRTQQEDSAVYLCASSSRGGSNQPQHFGDGTRLSIL.

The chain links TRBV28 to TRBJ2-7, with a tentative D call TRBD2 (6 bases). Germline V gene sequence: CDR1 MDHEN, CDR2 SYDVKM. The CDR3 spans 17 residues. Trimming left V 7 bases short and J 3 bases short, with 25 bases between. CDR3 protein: CASTINPTGRPYYEQYF. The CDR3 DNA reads TGTGCCAGCACCATTAACCCCACCGGGAGACCTTACTACGAGCAGTACTTC.

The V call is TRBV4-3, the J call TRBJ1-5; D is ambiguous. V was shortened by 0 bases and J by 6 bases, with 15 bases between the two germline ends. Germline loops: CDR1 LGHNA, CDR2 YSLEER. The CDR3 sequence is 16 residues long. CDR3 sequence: CASSQDFKREGQPQHF. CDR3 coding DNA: TGCGCCAGCAGCCAAGACTTTAAGAGGGAGGGTCAGCCCCAGCATTTT.

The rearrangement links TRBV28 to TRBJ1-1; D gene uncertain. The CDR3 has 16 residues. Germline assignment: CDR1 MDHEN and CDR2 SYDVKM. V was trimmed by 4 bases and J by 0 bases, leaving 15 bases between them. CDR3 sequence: CASSYKVPTMNTEAFF. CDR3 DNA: TGTGCCAGCAGTTATAAGGTCCCGACTATGAACACTGAAGCTTTCTTT. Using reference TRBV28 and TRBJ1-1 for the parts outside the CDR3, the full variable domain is DVKVTQSSRYLVKRTGEKVFLECVQDMDHENMFWYRQDPGLGLRLIYFSYDVKMKEKGDIPEGYSVSREKKERFSLILESASTNQTSMYLCASSYKVPTMNTEAFFGQGTRLTVV.

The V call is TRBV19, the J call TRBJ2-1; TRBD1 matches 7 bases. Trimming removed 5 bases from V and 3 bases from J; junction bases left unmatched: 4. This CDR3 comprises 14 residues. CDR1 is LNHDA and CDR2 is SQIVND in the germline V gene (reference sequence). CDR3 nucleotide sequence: TGTGCCAGTAGTCCACGGACAGGCTACAATGAGCAGTTCTTC. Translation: CASSPRTGYNEQFF.

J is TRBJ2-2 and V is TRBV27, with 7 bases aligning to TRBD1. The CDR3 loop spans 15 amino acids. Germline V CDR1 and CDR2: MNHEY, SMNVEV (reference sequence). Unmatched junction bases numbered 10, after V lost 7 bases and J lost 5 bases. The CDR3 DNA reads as TGTGCCAGCACCTACCGGACAGGACAAACCGGGGAGCTGTTTTTT. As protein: CASTYRTGQTGELFF.

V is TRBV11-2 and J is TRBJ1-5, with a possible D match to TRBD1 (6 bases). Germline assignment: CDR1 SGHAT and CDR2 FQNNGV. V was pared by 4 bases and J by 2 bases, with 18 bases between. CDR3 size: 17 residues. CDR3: CASSSLRGRGGNQPQHF. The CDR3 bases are TGTGCCAGCAGCTCCCTAAGAGGCAGGGGCGGCAATCAGCCCCAGCATTTT. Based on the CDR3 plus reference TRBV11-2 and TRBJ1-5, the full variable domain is EAGVAQSPRYKIIEKRQSVAFWCNPISGHATLYWYQQILGQGPKLLIQFQNNGVVDDSQLPKDRFSAERLKGVDSTLKIQPAKLEDSAVYLCASSSLRGRGGNQPQHFGDGTRLSIL.

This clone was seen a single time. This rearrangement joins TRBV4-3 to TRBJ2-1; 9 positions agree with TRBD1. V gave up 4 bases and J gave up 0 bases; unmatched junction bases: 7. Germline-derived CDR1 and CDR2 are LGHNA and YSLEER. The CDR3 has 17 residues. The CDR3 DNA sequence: TGCGCCAGCAGCCCTTATGGGACAGGGAGCTCCTACAATGAGCAGTTCTTC. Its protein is CASSPYGTGSSYNEQFF.

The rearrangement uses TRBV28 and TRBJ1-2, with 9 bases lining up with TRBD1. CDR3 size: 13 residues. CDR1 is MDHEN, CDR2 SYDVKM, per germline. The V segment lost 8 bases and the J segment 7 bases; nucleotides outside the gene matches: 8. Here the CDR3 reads CASGQGLFGGYTF. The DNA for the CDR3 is TGTGCCAGCGGACAGGGGCTTTTTGGTGGCTACACCTTC.

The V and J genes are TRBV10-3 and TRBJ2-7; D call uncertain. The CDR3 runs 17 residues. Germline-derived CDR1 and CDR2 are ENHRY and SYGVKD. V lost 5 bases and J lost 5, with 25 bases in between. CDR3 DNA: TGTGCCATCAGTCCCATAGCCGGGCCTAGTTCTGCCCACGAGCAGTACTTC. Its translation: CAISPIAGPSSAHEQYF.

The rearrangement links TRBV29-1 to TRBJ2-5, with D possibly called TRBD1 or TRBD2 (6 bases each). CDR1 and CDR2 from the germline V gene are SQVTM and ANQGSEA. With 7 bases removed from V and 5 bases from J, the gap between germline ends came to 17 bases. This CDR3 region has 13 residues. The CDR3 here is CSAEGGYGETQYF. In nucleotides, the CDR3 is TGCAGCGCCGAAGGGGGGTATGGGGAGACCCAGTACTTC.

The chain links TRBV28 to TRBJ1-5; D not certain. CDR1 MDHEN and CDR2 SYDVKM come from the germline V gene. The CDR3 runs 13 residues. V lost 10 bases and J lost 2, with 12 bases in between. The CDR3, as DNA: TGTGCCATCAGAAACGGGGGCAATCAGCCCCAGCATTTT. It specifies CAIRNGGNQPQHF.